The T cell receptor (beta chain) described here comes from a study of cytomegalovirus exposure and HLA in healthy donors. Whole-study results and caveats: DRB1 had the most TCR associations and HLA-C the fewest, a later analysis found, with rates varying by HLA locus.

On this clone: Its antigen is not identified.

Germline V lookup: CDR1 SGHDT, CDR2 YYEEEE. The CDR3 is 14 amino acids. The V and J ends lost 2 bases and 7 bases respectively, with 13 bases between them. Both 60 Vbeta primers and 13 Jbeta primers went into the PCR. Some clones are missing from TCRdb's copy, which holds only in-frame ones; the method was immunoSEQ multiplex PCR. The sample lists 150,000 to 200,000 clones; 79% were seen once. Sample: PBMCs. This clonotype was sampled from a woman in her forties in good health and CMV-seronegative. The chain is built from TRBV5-6 and TRBJ2-4, with a weak D call TRBD1 (8 bases). The CDR3 DNA sequence: TGTGCCAGCAGCTTTGGACAGGGAGGGAACATTCAGTACTTC. It translates to CASSFGQGGNIQYF.